Sequencing of this T cell receptor beta chain was carried out in a study of shared clonotypes between healthy human individuals. Study outcomes and limitations: Among non-shared clonotypes, generation probabilities were lower than among those shared by all four donors.

V gave up 2 bases and J gave up 2 bases, with 14 bases separating them. The V gene's germline CDR1 is SGHRS and CDR2 YFSETQ. The length of the CDR3 is 17 residues. The authors distributed each subset's genomic DNA evenly over several immunoSEQ plates. Profiling relied on immunoSEQ multiplex PCR, and the TCRdb table lists in-frame clones only, not all of them. The sample lists under 600,000 clones, 95% to 98% occurring once. Comment on this clone: Antigen specificity is unknown.

Sequencing was performed on naive CD4+ T cells sorted from blood. As to subset: CD45RA+ positively selected. This TCR was recovered from a woman aged 25-40 years in good health. V and J are TRBV5-1 and TRBJ2-6; no firm D call. The CDR3 bases are TGCGCCAGCAGCTTCGGACCTCCAAGCCCTGGGGCCAACGTCCTGACTTTC. Residues: CASSFGPPSPGANVLTF. The full variable domain, rest sourced from reference TRBV5-1 and TRBJ2-6, is KAGVTQTPRYLIKTRGQQVTLSCSPISGHRSVSWYQQTPGQGLQFLFEYFSETQRNKGNFPGRFSGRQFSNSRSEMNVSTLELGDSALYLCASSFGPPSPGANVLTFGAGSRLTVL.